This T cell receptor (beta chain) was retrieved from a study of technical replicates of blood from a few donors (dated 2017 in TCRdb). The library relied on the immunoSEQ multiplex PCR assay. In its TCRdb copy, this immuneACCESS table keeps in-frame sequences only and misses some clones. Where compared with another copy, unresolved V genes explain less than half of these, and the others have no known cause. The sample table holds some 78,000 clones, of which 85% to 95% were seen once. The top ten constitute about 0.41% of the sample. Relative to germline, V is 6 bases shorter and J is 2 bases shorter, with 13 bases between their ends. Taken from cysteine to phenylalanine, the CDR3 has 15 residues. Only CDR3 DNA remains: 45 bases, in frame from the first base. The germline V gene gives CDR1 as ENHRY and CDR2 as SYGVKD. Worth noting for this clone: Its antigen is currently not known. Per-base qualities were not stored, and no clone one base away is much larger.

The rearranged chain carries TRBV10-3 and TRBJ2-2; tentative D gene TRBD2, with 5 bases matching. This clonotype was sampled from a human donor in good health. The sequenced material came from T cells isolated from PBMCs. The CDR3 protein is CAIRSGNPNTGELFF. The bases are TGTGCCATCAGGAGCGGAAACCCCAACACCGGGGAGCTGTTTTTT.